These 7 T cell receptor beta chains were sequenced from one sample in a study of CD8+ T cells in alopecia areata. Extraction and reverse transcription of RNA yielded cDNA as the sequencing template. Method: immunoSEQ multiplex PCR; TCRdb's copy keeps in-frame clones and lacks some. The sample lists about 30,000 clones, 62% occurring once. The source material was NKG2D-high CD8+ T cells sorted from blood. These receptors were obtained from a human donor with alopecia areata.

The CDR3 spells CASSYLGEVVTGELFF. The CDR3, as DNA: TGTGCCAGCAGTTACCTCGGGGAAGTGGTCACCGGGGAGCTGTTTTTT. This chain uses TRBV6-5 with TRBJ2-2; D is perhaps TRBD2 (5 bases). Trimming removed 2 bases at V and 4 bases at J, with 14 bases between. The germline gives CDR1 MNHEY, CDR2 SVGAGI. The CDR3 sequence is 16 residues long.

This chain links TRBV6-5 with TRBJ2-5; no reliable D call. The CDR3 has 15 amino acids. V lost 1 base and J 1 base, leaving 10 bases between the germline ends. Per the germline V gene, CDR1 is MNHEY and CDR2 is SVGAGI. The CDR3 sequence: CASSYFGGSQETQYF. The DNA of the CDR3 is TGTGCCAGCAGTTACTTTGGCGGATCCCAAGAGACCCAGTACTTC.

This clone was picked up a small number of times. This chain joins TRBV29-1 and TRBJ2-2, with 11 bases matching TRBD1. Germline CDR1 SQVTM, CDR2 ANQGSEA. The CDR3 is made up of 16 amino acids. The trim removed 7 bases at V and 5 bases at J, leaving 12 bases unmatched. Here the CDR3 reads CSGWTGGGWGTGELFF. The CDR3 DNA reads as TGCAGCGGTTGGACAGGGGGCGGCTGGGGGACCGGGGAGCTGTTTTTT.

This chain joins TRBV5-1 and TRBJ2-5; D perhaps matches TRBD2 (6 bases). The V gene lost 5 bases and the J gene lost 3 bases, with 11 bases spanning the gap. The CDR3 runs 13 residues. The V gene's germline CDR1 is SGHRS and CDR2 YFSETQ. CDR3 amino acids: CASSPRLEETQYF. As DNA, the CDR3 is TGCGCCAGCAGTCCCCGACTAGAAGAGACCCAGTACTTC. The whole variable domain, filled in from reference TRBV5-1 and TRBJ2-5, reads KAGVTQTPRYLIKTRGQQVTLSCSPISGHRSVSWYQQTPGQGLQFLFEYFSETQRNKGNFPGRFSGRQFSNSRSEMNVSTLELGDSALYLCASSPRLEETQYFGPGTRLLVL.

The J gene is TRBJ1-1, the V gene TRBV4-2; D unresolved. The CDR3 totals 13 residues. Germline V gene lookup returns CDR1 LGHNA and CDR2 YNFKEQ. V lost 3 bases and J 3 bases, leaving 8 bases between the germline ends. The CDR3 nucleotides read TGTGCCAGCAGCCAGAAGACCTACACTGAAGCTTTCTTT. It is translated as CASSQKTYTEAFF.

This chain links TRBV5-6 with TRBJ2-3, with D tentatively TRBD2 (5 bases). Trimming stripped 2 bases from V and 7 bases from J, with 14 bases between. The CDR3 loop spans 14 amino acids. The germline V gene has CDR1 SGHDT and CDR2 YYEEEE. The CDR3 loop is CASSLKAEWHTQYF. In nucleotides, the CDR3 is TGTGCCAGCAGCTTAAAAGCGGAGTGGCATACGCAGTATTTT.

The DNA of the CDR3 is TGTGCCAGCAGTAAGACAGGAGAAAACGAGCAGTACTTC. Translated, it gives CASSKTGENEQYF. This chain links TRBV6-5 with TRBJ2-7; tentative D call: TRBD1 (6 bases). Germline CDR1 and CDR2: MNHEY and SVGAGI. V was trimmed by 5 bases and J by 5 bases, leaving 13 bases between them. The CDR3 totals 13 residues.